This is a list of T cell receptor beta chains from one sample in a study of T-cell reconstitution after alpha-beta-depleted transplantation in children. Using its own MiXCR run on the PCR reads, TCRdb lists one record per CDR3 protein. Found here are about 460,000 distinct CDR3 sequences, roughly 11% of them singletons; the top ten hold 14%. The specimen comprised PBMCs, mostly from graft donor cells, sampled 180 days after TCRalphabeta/CD19-depleted stem cell transplant. All receptors derive from a female patient aged 2-9 years who had a stem cell transplant for aplastic anemia, so the T cells may come from the graft donor. Each CDR3 is given with its conserved first and last residue. A D gene is named only where the DNA matches it firmly. Only some rows state a clone size, as once, few, many or a class for expanded clones.

cdr3_aa	cdr3_nt	cdr3_length	clone_size	d_call	v_call	j_call
CASTTRGGTDTQYF	TGTGCCAGCACGACCCGCGGGGGCACAGATACGCAGTATTTT	14	few	.	TRBV27	TRBJ2-3
CAISGRQGRNTEAFF	TGTGCCATCAGTGGTAGACAGGGGAGAAACACTGAAGCTTTCTTT	15	.	TRBD1	TRBV10-3	TRBJ1-1
CASSPQRVQGTDTQYF	TGTGCCAGCAGTCCCCAGCGGGTTCAGGGCACAGATACGCAGTATTTT	16	many	.	TRBV27	TRBJ2-3
CASSQADYGYTF	TGTGCCAGCAGCCAAGCGGACTATGGCTACACCTTC	12	few	.	TRBV14	TRBJ1-2
CSVYYSSLQGGGELFF	TGCAGCGTCTACTACTCAAGCTTACAGGGAGGCGGGGAGCTGTTTTTT	16	many	.	TRBV29-1	TRBJ2-2
CSASPGQDEQFF	TGCAGTGCCAGCCCAGGTCAAGATGAGCAGTTCTTC	12	many	.	TRBV20-1	TRBJ2-1
CASSSGGVGNQPQHF	TGTGCCAGCAGTTCCGGAGGGGTGGGCAATCAGCCCCAGCATTTT	15	few	.	TRBV6-5	TRBJ1-5
CASSPSRGRMPYEQYF	TGTGCCAGCAGCCCCTCCAGGGGACGCATGCCCTACGAGCAGTACTTC	16	few	.	TRBV7-6	TRBJ2-7
CASRSTGGNTIYF	TGTGCCAGCAGATCGACAGGAGGAAACACCATATATTTT	13	.	.	TRBV6-1	TRBJ1-3
CASSSTALYTF	TGTGCCAGCAGTTCAACAGCCCTCTACACCTTC	11	.	.	TRBV3-1	TRBJ1-2
CAISAGTGAVSEAFF	TGTGCCATCAGCGCCGGGACAGGGGCCGTTTCTGAAGCTTTCTTT	15	few	TRBD1	TRBV10-3	TRBJ1-1
CSAQGDYTEAFF	TGCAGTGCCCAGGGCGATTACACTGAAGCTTTCTTT	12	few	.	TRBV20-1	TRBJ1-1
CASSPSGKEQPQHF	TGTGCCAGCAGCCCCTCCGGGAAGGAACAGCCCCAGCATTTT	14	.	.	TRBV5-8	TRBJ1-5
CAFSPSASGSSGTQYF	TGTGCCTTCAGTCCTTCGGCTAGCGGATCGTCCGGGACCCAGTACTTC	16	once	TRBD2	TRBV6-4	TRBJ2-5
CSAGGFRDNEQFF	TGCAGTGCGGGGGGGTTTAGGGACAATGAGCAGTTCTTC	13	few	TRBD2	TRBV20-1	TRBJ2-1
CASSQGTPTSYNEQFF	TGTGCCAGCAGCCAAGGTACTCCGACCTCCTACAATGAGCAGTTCTTC	16	.	.	TRBV3-1	TRBJ2-1
CASSSDGTGATEAFF	TGTGCCAGCAGCTCCGATGGAACAGGGGCGACTGAAGCTTTCTTT	15	few	.	TRBV12-1	TRBJ1-1
CASSLRGNAFF	TGTGCCAGCAGTTTACGGGGAAATGCTTTCTTT	11	few	.	TRBV28	TRBJ1-1
CATSSGLADPYNEQFF	TGTGCCACCAGCAGTGGACTAGCGGACCCCTACAATGAGCAGTTCTTC	16	.	TRBD2	TRBV15	TRBJ2-1
CASSLEGGARTDTQYF	TGCGCCAGCAGCTTGGAGGGGGGGGCCCGCACAGATACGCAGTATTTT	16	many	.	TRBV5-1	TRBJ2-3
CASSPRGGGRDEQFF	TGTGCCAGCTCACCACGCGGGGGAGGACGCGATGAGCAGTTCTTC	15	few	TRBD2	TRBV18	TRBJ2-1
CASGVSSGTPYEQYF	TGTGCCAGCGGAGTATCTAGCGGGACCCCCTACGAGCAGTACTTC	15	few	TRBD2	TRBV6-2/TRBV6-3	TRBJ2-7
CASSLGPLGWGSHNQPQHF	TGTGCCAGCAGCTTAGGCCCTTTGGGCTGGGGGTCACACAATCAGCCCCAGCATTTT	19	few	.	TRBV7-8	TRBJ1-5
CASSSPGQGLAKNIQYF	TGCGCCAGCAGCTCGCCTGGACAGGGGCTAGCCAAAAACATTCAGTACTTC	17	few	TRBD1	TRBV4-1	TRBJ2-4
CATSRVRVPNEQFF	TGTGCCACCAGCAGAGTGCGAGTCCCCAATGAGCAGTTCTTC	14	few	.	TRBV15	TRBJ2-1
CAIGGTSDYNEQFF	TGTGCCATAGGGGGGACTAGCGACTACAATGAGCAGTTCTTC	14	few	TRBD2	TRBV10-3	TRBJ2-1
CASSSPPEAFF	TGTGCCAGCAGCTCCCCCCCTGAAGCTTTCTTT	11	few	.	TRBV7-9	TRBJ1-1
CASSLTGRSYNEQFF	TGTGCCAGCAGTTTGACAGGGCGAAGCTACAATGAGCAGTTCTTC	15	.	TRBD1	TRBV27	TRBJ2-1
CSVEKHPGYTF	TGCAGCGTTGAAAAGCACCCGGGCTACACCTTC	11	many	.	TRBV29-1	TRBJ1-2
CASSKGTSGNHEQYF	TGTGCCAGCAGCAAAGGGACTAGCGGGAACCACGAGCAGTACTTC	15	.	TRBD2	TRBV6-2/TRBV6-3	TRBJ2-7
CSARDRSTSNTGELFF	TGCAGTGCTAGAGATCGGAGTACCTCGAACACCGGGGAGCTGTTTTTT	16	many	.	TRBV20-1	TRBJ2-2
CASSLVGVTSGNTIYF	TGTGCCAGCAGCTTAGTTGGGGTTACCTCTGGAAACACCATATATTTT	16	.	.	TRBV7-2	TRBJ1-3
CASRGSRGFTEAFF	TGTGCCAGCAGAGGATCCAGGGGGTTCACTGAAGCTTTCTTT	14	.	TRBD1	TRBV2	TRBJ1-1